This T cell receptor beta chain was identified in a study of control samples from healthy donors and cancer patients. The table came from immunoSEQ multiplex PCR; TCRdb's copy has only in-frame clones and leaves some out. The sample has about 150,000 clones; 94% are singletons. This CDR3 region has 15 residues. From germline, CDR1 is SGHVS and CDR2 FQNEAQ. With V trimmed by 2 bases and J by 5 bases, 3 bases remained unmatched. This clonotype originated in a woman between 18 and 30 years old in good health. Source material: blood. The rearrangement joins TRBV7-8 to TRBJ1-6, with 7 bases aligning to TRBD1. The CDR3 sequence is CASSLQGGDNSPLHF. The CDR3 DNA follows: TGTGCCAGCAGCTTACAGGGGGGAGATAATTCACCCCTCCACTTT.